This T cell receptor (beta chain) was recorded in a study of blood T cell repertoires in COVID-19. Study-level background: The United States, Italy and Spain supplied acute and convalescent COVID-19 samples. Sample material is recorded as cDNA or gDNA derived from T cells, B-cell-depleted T cells, or PBMCs.

Per the original data handling: The assay estimated nucleated cells by amplifying reference gene primers. The table came from immunoSEQ multiplex PCR; TCRdb's copy has only in-frame clones and leaves some out. V, J and clone size were drawn from that table, and D and trimming were deduced from the DNA. The top ten clones hold 0.6% to 0.65% of a sample with 150,000 or so clones, approximately 85% of them seen once. The CDR3 extends over 14 amino acids. Germline CDR1 and CDR2: MNHEY and SMNVEV (reference sequence). V was cut by 5 bases and J by 2 bases, with 13 bases left in between. This sequence joins TRBV27 and TRBJ2-7; D perhaps matches TRBD2 (5 bases). The TCR comes from a man aged 55-75 years with COVID-19, enrolled during active disease. Sequencing was done on a sample of peripheral blood. CDR3 loop: CASSPTPRAYEQYF. The CDR3 region has the DNA TGTGCCAGCAGTCCTACCCCGCGGGCCTACGAGCAGTACTTC.